This T cell receptor (beta chain) derives from a study of metastatic and nonmetastatic thyroid tumors. Study-wide findings and caveats: Malignant thyroid tumors reportedly exceeded benign nodules significantly in TCR beta diversity, with the difference appearing in blood and tumor.

Trimming took 0 bases from V and 3 from J, leaving 15 bases between them. The CDR3 totals 17 residues. CDR1 and CDR2 (germline): LNHNV, YYDKDF (reference sequence). Not a single patient had been given any form of treatment at any point before undergoing thyroid surgery. Under the authors' procedure: Clinicopathological groups of papillary thyroid cancer showed CDR3 differences that were used to build a distant-metastasis classifier. From the PCR reads, TCRdb re-called clones with MiXCR. The V and J calls and clone size are TCRdb's, not the authors'. The sample records some 86,000 clones, approximately 12% being singletons. Turning to this clone: Its antigen is not identified. A much larger clonotype is one base distant, so this may be a read error.

The chain couples TRBV15 to TRBJ2-1; D is ambiguous. This TCR was sampled from a female donor with papillary thyroid cancer or a benign thyroid nodule (not recorded which). Some clones in this sample may be carry-over from other donors' samples. The sequencing input was tumor tissue. CDR3 DNA sequence: TGTGCCACCAGCAGAGATCGGGTCAGCGTAGTCTACAATGAGCAGTTCTTC. Protein product: CATSRDRVSVVYNEQFF.